This T cell receptor beta chain was recovered during a study of PD-1 blockade in classical Hodgkin lymphoma. The wider study: Once every 2 weeks, patients received intravenous nivolumab at 3 mg/kg.

Each of the patients experienced relapse following autologous stem cell transplantation, and their brentuximab vedotin exposure differed. Generated by immunoSEQ multiplex PCR, the TCRdb table keeps only in-frame clones and is missing some. Counted here are about 46,000 clones, roughly 73% occurring once; the ten biggest clones make up approximately 11%. Germline CDR1 is KGHSH and CDR2 is LQKENI. The V gene end was trimmed by 10 bases and the J gene end by 2 bases; junction bases not matched to a gene: 4. This CDR3 region has 13 residues. This receptor was identified in a human donor with classical Hodgkin lymphoma. The material was peripheral blood mononuclear cells (PBMCs), obtained at baseline. J is TRBJ2-2 and V is TRBV18; TRBD1 matches at 7 bases. The CDR3 here is CATSGGNTGELFF. CDR3 coding DNA: TGTGCCACGTCAGGGGGAAACACCGGGGAGCTGTTTTTT.